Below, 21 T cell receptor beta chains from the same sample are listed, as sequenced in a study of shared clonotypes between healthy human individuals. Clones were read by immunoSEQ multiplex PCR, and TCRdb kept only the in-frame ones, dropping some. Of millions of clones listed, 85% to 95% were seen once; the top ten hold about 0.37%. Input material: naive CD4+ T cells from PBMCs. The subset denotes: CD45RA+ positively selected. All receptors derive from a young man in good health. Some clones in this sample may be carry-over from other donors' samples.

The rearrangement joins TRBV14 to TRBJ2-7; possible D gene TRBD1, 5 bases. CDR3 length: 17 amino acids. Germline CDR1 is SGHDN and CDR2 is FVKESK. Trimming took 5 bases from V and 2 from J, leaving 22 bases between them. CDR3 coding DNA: TGTGCCAGCAGCTTAAGAGACAGAATTCTTCCCCCCTACGAGCAGTACTTC. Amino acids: CASSLRDRILPPYEQYF.

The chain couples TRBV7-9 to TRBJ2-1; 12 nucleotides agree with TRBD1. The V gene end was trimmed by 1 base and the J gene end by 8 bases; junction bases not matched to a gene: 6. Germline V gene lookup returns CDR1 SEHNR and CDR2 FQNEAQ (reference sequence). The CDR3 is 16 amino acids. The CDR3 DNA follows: TGTGCCAGCAGCTTAGTCGCCGGGACAGGGGGCGATGAGCAGTTCTTC. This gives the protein CASSLVAGTGGDEQFF.

The CDR3 DNA sequence: TGCGCCAGCAGCCAAGTGTCGGGGGGCCCAACTAATGAAAAACTGTTTTTT. This gives the protein CASSQVSGGPTNEKLFF. The chain carries TRBV4-1 and TRBJ1-4; weak D call: TRBD1 (6 bases). Per germline, CDR1 MGHRA and CDR2 YSYEKL. Trimming left V 1 base short and J 0 bases short, with 12 bases between. This CDR3 region has 17 residues.

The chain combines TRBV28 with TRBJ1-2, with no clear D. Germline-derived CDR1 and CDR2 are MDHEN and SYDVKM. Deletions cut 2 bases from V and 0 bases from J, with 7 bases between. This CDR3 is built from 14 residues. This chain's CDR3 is CASSLPPANYGYTF. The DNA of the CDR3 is TGTGCCAGCAGTTTACCCCCAGCTAACTATGGCTACACCTTC.

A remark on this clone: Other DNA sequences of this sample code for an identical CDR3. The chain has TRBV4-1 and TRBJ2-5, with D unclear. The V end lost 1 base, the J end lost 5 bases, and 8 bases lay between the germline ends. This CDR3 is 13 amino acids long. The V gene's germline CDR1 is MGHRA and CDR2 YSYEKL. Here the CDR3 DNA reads TGCGCCAGCAGCCAAGTTCTTACGGAGACCCAGTACTTC. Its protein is CASSQVLTETQYF.

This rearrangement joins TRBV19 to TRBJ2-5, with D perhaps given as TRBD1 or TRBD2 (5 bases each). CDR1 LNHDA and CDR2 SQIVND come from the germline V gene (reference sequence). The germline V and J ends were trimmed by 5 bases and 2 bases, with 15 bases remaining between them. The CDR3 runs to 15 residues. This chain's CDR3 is CASSDDGAFQETQYF. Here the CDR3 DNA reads TGTGCCAGTAGTGACGACGGGGCGTTTCAAGAGACCCAGTACTTC.

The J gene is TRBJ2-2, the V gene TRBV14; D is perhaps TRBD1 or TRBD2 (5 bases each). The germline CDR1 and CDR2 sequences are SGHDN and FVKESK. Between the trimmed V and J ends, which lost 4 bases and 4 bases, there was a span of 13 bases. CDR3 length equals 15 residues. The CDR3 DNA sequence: TGTGCCAGCAGCCGAGAGGGACGTGGCACCGGGGAGCTGTTTTTT. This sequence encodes CASSREGRGTGELFF.

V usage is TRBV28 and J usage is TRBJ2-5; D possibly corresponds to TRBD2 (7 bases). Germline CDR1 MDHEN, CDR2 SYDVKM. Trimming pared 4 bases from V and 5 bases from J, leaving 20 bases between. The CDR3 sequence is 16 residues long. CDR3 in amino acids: CASSSLEAGARETQYF. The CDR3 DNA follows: TGTGCCAGCAGTTCCCTCGAGGCGGGGGCGAGGGAGACCCAGTACTTC.

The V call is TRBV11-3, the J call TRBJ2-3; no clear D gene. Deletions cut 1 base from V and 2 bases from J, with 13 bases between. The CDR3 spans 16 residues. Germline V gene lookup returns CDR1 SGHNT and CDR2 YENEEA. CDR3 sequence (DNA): TGTGCCAGCAGCTTAGGACGCCTCCCGTCCACAGATACGCAGTATTTT. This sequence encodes CASSLGRLPSTDTQYF.

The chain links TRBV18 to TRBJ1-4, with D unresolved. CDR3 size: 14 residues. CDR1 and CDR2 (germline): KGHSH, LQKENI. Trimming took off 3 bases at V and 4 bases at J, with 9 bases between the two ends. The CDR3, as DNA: TGTGCCAGCTCACCGGGCGCGGGTAATGAAAAACTGTTTTTT. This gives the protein CASSPGAGNEKLFF. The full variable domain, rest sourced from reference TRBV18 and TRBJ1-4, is NAGVMQNPRHLVRRRGQEARLRCSPMKGHSHVYWYRQLPEEGLKFMVYLQKENIIDESGMPKERFSAEFPKEGPSILRIQQVVRGDSAAYFCASSPGAGNEKLFFGSGTQLSVL.

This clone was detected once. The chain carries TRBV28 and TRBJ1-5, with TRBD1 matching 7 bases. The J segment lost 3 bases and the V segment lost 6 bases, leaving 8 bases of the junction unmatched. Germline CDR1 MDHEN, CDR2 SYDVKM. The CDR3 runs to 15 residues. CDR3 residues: CASRGAGGFNQPQHF. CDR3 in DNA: TGTGCCAGCAGGGGGGCAGGGGGGTTCAATCAGCCCCAGCATTTT.

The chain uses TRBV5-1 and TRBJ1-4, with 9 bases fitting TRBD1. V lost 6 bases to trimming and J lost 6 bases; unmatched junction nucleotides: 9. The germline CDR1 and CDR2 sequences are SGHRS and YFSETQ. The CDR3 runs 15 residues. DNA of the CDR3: TGCGCCAGCACTCGCTGGGGACAGGGCGATGAAAAACTGTTTTTT. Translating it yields CASTRWGQGDEKLFF.

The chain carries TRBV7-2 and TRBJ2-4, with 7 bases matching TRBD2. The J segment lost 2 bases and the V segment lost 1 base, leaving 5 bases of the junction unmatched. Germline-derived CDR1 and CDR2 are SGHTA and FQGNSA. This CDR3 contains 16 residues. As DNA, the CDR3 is TGTGCCAGCAGCTTAGGGAGCGGGGTACCCAAAAACATTCAGTACTTC. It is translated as CASSLGSGVPKNIQYF. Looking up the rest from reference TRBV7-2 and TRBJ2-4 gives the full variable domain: GAGVSQSPSNKVTEKGKDVELRCDPISGHTALYWYRQSLGQGLEFLIYFQGNSAPDKSGLPSDRFSAERTGGSVSTLTIQRTQQEDSAVYLCASSLGSGVPKNIQYFGAGTRLSVL.

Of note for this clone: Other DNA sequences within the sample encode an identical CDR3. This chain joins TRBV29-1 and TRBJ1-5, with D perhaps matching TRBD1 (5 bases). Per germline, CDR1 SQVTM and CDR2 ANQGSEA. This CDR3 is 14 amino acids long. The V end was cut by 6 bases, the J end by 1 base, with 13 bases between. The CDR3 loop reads CSVRGDSSNQPQHF. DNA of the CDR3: TGCAGCGTGAGGGGCGACAGCAGCAATCAGCCCCAGCATTTT.

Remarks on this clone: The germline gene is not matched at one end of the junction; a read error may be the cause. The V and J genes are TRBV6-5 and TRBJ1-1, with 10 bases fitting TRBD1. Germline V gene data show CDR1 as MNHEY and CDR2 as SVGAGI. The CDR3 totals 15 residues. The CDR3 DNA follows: TGTGCCAGCACTTACTTCGGACAGGGGGTTTTTGAAGCTTTCTTT. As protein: CASTYFGQGVFEAFF.

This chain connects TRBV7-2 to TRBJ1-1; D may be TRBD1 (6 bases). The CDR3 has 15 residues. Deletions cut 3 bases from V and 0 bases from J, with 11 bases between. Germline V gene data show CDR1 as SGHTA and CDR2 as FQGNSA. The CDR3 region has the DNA TGTGCCAGCAGCTTGGGGGGCTCCCTGAACACTGAAGCTTTCTTT. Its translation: CASSLGGSLNTEAFF.

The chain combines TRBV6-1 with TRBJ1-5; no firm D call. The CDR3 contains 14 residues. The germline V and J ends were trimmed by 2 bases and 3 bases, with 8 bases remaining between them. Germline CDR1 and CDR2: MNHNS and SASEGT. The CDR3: CASSELGYNQPQHF. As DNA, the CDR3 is TGTGCCAGCAGTGAACTGGGTTACAATCAGCCCCAGCATTTT.

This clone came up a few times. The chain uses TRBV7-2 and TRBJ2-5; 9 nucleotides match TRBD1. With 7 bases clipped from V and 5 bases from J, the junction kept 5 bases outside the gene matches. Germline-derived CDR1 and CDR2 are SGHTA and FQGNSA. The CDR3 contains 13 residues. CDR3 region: CASTGDRAETQYF. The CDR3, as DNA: TGTGCCAGCACCGGGGACAGGGCGGAGACCCAGTACTTC.

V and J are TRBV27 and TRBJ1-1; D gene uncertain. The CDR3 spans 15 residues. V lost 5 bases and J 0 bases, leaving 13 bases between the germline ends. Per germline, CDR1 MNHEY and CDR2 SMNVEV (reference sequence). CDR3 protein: CASSPGRSMNTEAFF. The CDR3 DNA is TGTGCCAGCAGTCCCGGCCGTTCTATGAACACTGAAGCTTTCTTT.

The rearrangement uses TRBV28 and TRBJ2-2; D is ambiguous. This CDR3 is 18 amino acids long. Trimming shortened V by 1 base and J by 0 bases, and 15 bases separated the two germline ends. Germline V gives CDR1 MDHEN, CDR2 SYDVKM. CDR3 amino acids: CASSLSLTLLANTGELFF. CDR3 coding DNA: TGTGCCAGCAGTTTATCCCTGACTCTGCTCGCGAACACCGGGGAGCTGTTTTTT.

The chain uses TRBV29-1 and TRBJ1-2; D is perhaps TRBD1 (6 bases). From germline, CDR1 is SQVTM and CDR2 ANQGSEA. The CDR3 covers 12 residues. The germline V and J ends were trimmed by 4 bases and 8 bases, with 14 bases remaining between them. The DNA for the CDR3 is TGCAGCGTTGCTTGGGGGGCAGGCGGCTACACCTTC. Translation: CSVAWGAGGYTF.